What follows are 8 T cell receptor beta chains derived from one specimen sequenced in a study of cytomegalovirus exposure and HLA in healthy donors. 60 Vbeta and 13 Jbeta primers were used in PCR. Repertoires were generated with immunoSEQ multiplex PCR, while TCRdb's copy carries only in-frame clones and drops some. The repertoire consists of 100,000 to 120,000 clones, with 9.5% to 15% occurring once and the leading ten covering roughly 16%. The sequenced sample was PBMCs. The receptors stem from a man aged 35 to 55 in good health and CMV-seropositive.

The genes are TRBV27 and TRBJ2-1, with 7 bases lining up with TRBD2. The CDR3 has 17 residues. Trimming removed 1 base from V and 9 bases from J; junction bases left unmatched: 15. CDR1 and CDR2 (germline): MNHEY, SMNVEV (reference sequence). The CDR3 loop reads CASSLFGASGPLGEQFF. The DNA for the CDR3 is TGTGCCAGCAGTTTATTTGGGGCTAGCGGTCCTCTAGGTGAGCAGTTCTTC.

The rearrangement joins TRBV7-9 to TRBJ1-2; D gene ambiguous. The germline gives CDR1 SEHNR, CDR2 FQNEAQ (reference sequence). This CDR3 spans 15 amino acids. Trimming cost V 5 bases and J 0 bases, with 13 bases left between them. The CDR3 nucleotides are TGTGCCAGCAGCCCCTGGACTGTAGCTAACTATGGCTACACCTTC. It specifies CASSPWTVANYGYTF.

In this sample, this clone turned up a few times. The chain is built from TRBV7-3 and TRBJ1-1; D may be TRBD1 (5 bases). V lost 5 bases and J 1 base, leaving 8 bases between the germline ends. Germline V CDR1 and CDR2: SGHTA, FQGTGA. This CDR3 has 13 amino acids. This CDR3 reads CASSQTANTEAFF. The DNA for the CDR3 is TGTGCCAGCAGCCAGACAGCGAACACTGAAGCTTTCTTT.

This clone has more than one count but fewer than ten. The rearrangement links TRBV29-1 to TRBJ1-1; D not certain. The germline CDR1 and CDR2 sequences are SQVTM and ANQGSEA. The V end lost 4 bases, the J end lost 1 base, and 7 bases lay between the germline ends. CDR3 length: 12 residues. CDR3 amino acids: CSVARGNTEAFF. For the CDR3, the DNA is TGCAGCGTTGCGCGGGGGAACACTGAAGCTTTCTTT.

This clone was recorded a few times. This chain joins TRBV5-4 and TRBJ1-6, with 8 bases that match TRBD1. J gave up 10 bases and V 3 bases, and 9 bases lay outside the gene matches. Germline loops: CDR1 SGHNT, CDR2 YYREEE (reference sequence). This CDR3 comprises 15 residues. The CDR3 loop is CASSSGQGGNSPLHF. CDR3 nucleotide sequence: TGTGCCAGCAGCTCCGGACAGGGAGGAAACTCACCCCTCCACTTT.

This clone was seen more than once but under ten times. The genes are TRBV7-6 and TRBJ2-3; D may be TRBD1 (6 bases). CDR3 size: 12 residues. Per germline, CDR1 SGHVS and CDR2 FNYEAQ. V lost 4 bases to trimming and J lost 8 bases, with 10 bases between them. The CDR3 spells CASSSGVATQYF. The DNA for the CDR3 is TGTGCCAGCAGCTCAGGGGTCGCTACGCAGTATTTT.

CDR3 sequence (DNA): TGTGCCAGCAGTATCGGGGGGAGGGCCGGAGAGACCCAGTACTTC. It is translated as CASSIGGRAGETQYF. The gene calls are TRBV28 and TRBJ2-5; 7 bases align to TRBD2. V lost 5 bases to trimming and J lost 4 bases; unmatched junction nucleotides: 10. This CDR3 has 15 amino acids. Per germline, CDR1 MDHEN and CDR2 SYDVKM.

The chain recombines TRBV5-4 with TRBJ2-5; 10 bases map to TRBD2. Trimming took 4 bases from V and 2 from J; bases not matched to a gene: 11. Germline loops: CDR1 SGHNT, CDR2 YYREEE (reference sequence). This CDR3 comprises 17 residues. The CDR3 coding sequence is TGTGCCAGCAGCCGTGGAGGTCTAGCGGGAGCTCAAGAGACCCAGTACTTC. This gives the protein CASSRGGLAGAQETQYF.